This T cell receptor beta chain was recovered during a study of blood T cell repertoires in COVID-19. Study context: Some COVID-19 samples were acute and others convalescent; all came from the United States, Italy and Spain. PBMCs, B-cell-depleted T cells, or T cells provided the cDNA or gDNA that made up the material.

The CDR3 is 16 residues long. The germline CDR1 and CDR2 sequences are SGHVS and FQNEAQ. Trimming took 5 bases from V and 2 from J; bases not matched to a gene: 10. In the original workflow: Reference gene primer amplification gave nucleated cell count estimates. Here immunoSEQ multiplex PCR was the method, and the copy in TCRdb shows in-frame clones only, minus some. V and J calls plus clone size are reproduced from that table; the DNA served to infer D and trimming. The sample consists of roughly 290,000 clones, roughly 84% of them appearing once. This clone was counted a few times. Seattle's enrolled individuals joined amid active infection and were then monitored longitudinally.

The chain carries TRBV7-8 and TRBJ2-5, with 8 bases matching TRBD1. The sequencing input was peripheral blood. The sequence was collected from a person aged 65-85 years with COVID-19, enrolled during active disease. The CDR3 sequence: CASSQGASFGQETQYF. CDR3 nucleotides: TGTGCCAGCAGCCAGGGGGCCAGTTTTGGGCAAGAGACCCAGTACTTC.